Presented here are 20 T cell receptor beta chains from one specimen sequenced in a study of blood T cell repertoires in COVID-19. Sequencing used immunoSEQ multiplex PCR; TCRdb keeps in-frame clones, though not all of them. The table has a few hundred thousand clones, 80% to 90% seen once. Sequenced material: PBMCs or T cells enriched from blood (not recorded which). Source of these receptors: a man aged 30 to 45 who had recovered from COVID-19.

CDR3 region: CATSSAGISGANVLTF. As DNA, the CDR3 is TGTGCCACCAGCAGCGCAGGGATCTCTGGGGCCAACGTCCTGACTTTC. The J gene is TRBJ2-6, the V gene TRBV15; D may be TRBD1 (5 bases). With 3 bases removed from V and 0 bases from J, the gap between germline ends came to 9 bases. Germline CDR1 reads LNHNV; CDR2 reads YYDKDF (reference sequence). CDR3 length: 16 amino acids.

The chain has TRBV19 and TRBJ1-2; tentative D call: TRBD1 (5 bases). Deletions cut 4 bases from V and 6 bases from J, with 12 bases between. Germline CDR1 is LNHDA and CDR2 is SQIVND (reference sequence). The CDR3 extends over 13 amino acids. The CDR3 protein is CASSTPRGHGYTF. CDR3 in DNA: TGTGCCAGTAGTACCCCAAGGGGCCATGGCTACACCTTC.

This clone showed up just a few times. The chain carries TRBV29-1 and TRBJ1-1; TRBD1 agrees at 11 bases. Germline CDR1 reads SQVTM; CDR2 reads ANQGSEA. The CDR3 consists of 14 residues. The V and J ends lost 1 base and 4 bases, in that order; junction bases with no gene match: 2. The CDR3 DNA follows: TGCAGCGTTGAAGTGGGGACAGGGGGCACTGAAGCTTTCTTT. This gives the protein CSVEVGTGGTEAFF.

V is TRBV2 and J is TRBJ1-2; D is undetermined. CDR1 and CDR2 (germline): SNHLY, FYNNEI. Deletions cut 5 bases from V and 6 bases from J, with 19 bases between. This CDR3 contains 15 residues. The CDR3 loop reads CASSIRTTLGDGYTF. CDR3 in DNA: TGTGCCAGCAGTATACGGACTACTCTAGGCGATGGCTACACCTTC.

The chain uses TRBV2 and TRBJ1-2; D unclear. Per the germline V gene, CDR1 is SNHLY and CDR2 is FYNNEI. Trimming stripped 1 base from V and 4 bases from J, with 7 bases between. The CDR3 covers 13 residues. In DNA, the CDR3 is TGTGCCAGCAGTGAAGACGCTAGCTATGGCTACACCTTC. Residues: CASSEDASYGYTF.

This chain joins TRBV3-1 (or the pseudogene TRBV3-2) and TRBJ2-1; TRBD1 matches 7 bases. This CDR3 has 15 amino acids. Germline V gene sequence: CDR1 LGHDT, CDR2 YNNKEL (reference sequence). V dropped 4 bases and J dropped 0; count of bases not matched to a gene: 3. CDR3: CASSRQGNSYNEQFF. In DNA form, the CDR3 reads TGTGCCAGCAGCCGACAGGGAAACTCCTACAATGAGCAGTTCTTC.

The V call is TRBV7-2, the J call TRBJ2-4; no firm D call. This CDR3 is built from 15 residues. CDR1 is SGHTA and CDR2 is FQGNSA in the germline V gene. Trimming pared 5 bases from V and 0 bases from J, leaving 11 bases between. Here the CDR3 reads CASSPNVLAKNIQYF. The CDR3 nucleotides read TGTGCCAGCAGCCCTAATGTTTTAGCCAAAAACATTCAGTACTTC.

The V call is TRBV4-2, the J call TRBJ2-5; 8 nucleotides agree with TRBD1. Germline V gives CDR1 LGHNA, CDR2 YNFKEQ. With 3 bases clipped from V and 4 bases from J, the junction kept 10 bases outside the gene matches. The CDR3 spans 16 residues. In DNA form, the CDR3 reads TGTGCCAGCAGCCAGGGAACCGGGACAGGTGGAGAGACCCAGTACTTC. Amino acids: CASSQGTGTGGETQYF.

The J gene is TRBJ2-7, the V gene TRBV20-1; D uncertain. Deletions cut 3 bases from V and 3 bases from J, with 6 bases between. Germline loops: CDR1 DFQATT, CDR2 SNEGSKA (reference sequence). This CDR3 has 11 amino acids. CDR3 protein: CSASASYEQYF. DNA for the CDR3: TGCAGTGCTAGCGCCAGCTACGAGCAGTACTTC.

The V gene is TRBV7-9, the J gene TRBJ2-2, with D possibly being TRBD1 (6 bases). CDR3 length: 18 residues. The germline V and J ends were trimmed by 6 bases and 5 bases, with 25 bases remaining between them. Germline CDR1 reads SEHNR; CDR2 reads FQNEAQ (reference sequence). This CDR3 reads CASSHPSPQGFGTGELFF. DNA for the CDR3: TGTGCCAGCAGTCACCCCAGCCCACAGGGTTTTGGTACCGGGGAGCTGTTTTTT.

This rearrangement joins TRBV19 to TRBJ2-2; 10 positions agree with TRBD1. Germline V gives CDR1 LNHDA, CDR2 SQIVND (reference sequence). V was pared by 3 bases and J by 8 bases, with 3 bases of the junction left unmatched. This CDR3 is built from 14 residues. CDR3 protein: CASSMDRGSGELFF. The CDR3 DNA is TGTGCCAGTAGTATGGACAGGGGGTCGGGGGAGCTGTTTTTT.

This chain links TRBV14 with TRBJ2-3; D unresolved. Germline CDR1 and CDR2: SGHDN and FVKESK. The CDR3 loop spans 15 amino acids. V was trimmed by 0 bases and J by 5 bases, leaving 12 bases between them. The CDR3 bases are TGTGCCAGCAGCCAAGATTATAGCCCTGGAGATACGCAGTATTTT. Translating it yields CASSQDYSPGDTQYF. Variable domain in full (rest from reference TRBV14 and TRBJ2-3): EAGVTQFPSHSVIEKGQTVTLRCDPISGHDNLYWYRRVMGKEIKFLLHFVKESKQDESGMPNNRFLAERTGGTYSTLKVQPAELEDSGVYFCASSQDYSPGDTQYFGPGTRLTVL.

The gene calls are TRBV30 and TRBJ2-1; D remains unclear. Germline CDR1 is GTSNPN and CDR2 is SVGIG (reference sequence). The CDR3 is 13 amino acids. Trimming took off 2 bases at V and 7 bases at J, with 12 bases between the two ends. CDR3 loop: CAWSLLSGNEQFF. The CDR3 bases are TGTGCCTGGAGTTTATTATCAGGAAATGAGCAGTTCTTC.

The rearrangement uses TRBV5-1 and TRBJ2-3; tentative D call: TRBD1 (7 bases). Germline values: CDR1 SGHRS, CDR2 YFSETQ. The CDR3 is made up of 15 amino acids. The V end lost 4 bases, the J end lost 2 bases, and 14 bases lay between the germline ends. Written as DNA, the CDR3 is TGCGCCAGCAGCAGGGGGGACAGCTACACAGATACGCAGTATTTT. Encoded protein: CASSRGDSYTDTQYF.

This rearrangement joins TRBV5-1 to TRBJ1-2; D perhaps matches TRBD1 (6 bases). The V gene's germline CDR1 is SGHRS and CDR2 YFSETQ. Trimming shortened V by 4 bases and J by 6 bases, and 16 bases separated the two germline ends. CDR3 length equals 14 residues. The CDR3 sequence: CASSLNRVTNGYTF. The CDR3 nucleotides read TGCGCCAGCAGCCTCAACAGGGTAACTAATGGCTACACCTTC.

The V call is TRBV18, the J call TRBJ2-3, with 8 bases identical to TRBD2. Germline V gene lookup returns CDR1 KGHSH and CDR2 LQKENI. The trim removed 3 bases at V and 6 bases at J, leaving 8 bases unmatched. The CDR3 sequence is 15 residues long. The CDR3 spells CASSPRYGGVDTQYF. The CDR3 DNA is TGTGCCAGCTCACCGCGGTACGGGGGGGTGGATACGCAGTATTTT.

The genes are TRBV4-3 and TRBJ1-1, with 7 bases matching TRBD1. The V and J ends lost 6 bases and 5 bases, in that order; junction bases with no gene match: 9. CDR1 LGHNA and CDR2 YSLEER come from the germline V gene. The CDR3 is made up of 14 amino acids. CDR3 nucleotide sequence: TGCGCCAGCAGGATCGACAGGGATAGGACTGAAGCTTTCTTT. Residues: CASRIDRDRTEAFF.

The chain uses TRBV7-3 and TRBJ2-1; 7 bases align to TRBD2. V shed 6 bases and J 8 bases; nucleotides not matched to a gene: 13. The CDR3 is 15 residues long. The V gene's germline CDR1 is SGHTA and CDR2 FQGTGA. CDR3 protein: CASSFTGGVNHEQFF. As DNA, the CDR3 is TGTGCCAGCAGTTTCACGGGGGGTGTTAATCATGAGCAGTTCTTC. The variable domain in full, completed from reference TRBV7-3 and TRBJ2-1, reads GAGVSQTPSNKVTEKGKYVELRCDPISGHTALYWYRQSLGQGPEFLIYFQGTGAADDSGLPNDRFFAVRPEGSVSTLKIQRTERGDSAVYLCASSFTGGVNHEQFFGPGTRLTVL.

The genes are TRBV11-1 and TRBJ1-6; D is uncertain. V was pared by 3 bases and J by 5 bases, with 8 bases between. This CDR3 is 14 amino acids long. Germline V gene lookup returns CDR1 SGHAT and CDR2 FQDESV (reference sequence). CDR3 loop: CASSFVRDNSPLHF. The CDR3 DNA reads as TGTGCCAGCAGCTTTGTCCGGGATAATTCACCCCTCCACTTT.

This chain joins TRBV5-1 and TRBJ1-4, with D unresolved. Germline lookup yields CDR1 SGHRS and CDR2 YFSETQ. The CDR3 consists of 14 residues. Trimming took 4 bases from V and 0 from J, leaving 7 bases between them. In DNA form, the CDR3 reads TGCGCCAGCAGCCCGGGGTCAACTAATGAAAAACTGTTTTTT. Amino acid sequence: CASSPGSTNEKLFF.